These 7 T cell receptor beta chains were sequenced from one sample in a study of OX40 agonist ivuxolimab in advanced cancers. Generated by immunoSEQ multiplex PCR, the TCRdb table keeps only in-frame clones and is missing some. Of about 94,000 clones listed, around nine tenths were seen once; the top ten hold 0.31%. The sample was CD4+ or CD8+ T cells sorted from blood, taken in a trial of the OX40 agonist ivuxolimab. The receptors were gathered from an adult with an advanced solid tumor such as melanoma, head and neck, liver or kidney cancer.

The chain links TRBV27 to TRBJ2-3, with D tentatively TRBD1 (6 bases). Germline lookup yields CDR1 MNHEY and CDR2 SMNVEV (reference sequence). The CDR3 is made up of 13 amino acids. V was cut by 5 bases and J by 3 bases, with 9 bases left in between. The DNA for the CDR3 is TGTGCCAGCAGTGTGGGGACAACAGATACGCAGTATTTT. Its protein product is CASSVGTTDTQYF.

On this clone itself: Other DNA sequences of this sample code for an identical CDR3. V is TRBV7-3 and J is TRBJ1-1, with D unresolved. Trimming pared 2 bases from V and 0 bases from J, leaving 4 bases between. Per germline, CDR1 SGHTA and CDR2 FQGTGA. The CDR3 sequence is 13 residues long. Written as DNA, the CDR3 is TGTGCCAGCAGCTTATCGGTGAACACTGAAGCTTTCTTT. This encodes CASSLSVNTEAFF.

The rearrangement joins TRBV27 to TRBJ2-7, with TRBD2 identical over 8 bases. V trimming: 5 bases; J trimming: 8 bases; junction bases outside the gene matches: 8. Germline lookup yields CDR1 MNHEY and CDR2 SMNVEV (reference sequence). The CDR3 runs to 13 residues. This chain's CDR3 is CASSDRRGDQQYF. CDR3 DNA sequence: TGTGCCAGCAGTGACCGGCGGGGGGACCAGCAGTACTTC.

The chain couples TRBV2 to TRBJ1-1, with D uncertain. The germline V gene has CDR1 SNHLY and CDR2 FYNNEI. The CDR3 totals 13 residues. V lost 8 bases, J lost 2 bases, and 12 bases lay in between. Here the CDR3 DNA reads TGTGCCAGCTCATCCACAGCAAACACTGAAGCTTTCTTT. Translating gives CASSSTANTEAFF.

In this sample, this clone turned up a few times. V usage is TRBV27 and J usage is TRBJ1-2; no firm D call. With 7 bases removed from V and 4 bases from J, the gap between germline ends came to 13 bases. Germline assignment: CDR1 MNHEY and CDR2 SMNVEV (reference sequence). The CDR3 runs to 13 residues. This CDR3 is CASTSSGVYGYTF. The CDR3 DNA is TGTGCCAGCACATCGTCGGGTGTCTATGGCTACACCTTC.

A single count supports this clone. The chain is built from TRBV7-9 and TRBJ2-1; 8 nucleotides agree with TRBD2. The CDR3 consists of 15 residues. The V gene end was trimmed by 4 bases and the J gene end by 6 bases; junction bases not matched to a gene: 8. CDR1 and CDR2 (germline): SEHNR, FQNEAQ (reference sequence). CDR3 nucleotides: TGTGCCAGCAGCTCACAACAAAGCGGGGGCAATGAGCAGTTCTTC. It specifies CASSSQQSGGNEQFF.

V gene TRBV2 combines with J gene TRBJ1-1; D is undetermined. CDR1 is SNHLY and CDR2 is FYNNEI in the germline V gene. The V gene lost 4 bases and the J gene lost 2 bases, with 11 bases spanning the gap. The CDR3 has 14 amino acids. The chain's CDR3 is CASSGGRKNTEAFF. In nucleotides, the CDR3 is TGTGCCAGCAGTGGAGGACGGAAAAACACTGAAGCTTTCTTT.